This T cell receptor beta chain was observed in a study of radiotherapy plus CTLA-4 blockade in lung cancer. Sequenced by immunoSEQ multiplex PCR; TCRdb stores in-frame clones only, minus some. The sample carries about 54,000 clones, more than 60% recorded once. This clone showed up just a few times. The CDR3 spans 14 residues. The junction had 5 bases not matched to a gene; V was cut back by 0 bases and J by 9 bases. Germline CDR1 reads GTSNPN; CDR2 reads SVGIG (reference sequence). The chain carries TRBV30 and TRBJ1-4, with 9 bases identical to TRBD1. The specimen was peripheral blood, collected from a patient treated with radiotherapy plus ipilimumab. The clonotype originates from a human donor with non-small cell lung cancer who had a partial response to radiotherapy plus ipilimumab. The CDR3 nucleotides read TGTGCCTGGAGTGTTGGAGGACAGGGGAAAAAACTGTTTTTT. Translating it yields CAWSVGGQGKKLFF.